This T cell receptor (delta chain) was profiled in a study of Vδ1+ human thymocytes (dated by TCRdb to the late 2010s). At the level of the whole study: The study characterised mRNA-level TRG and TRD CDR3 repertoires of highly purified Vdelta1+ thymocytes from young children as a data resource. Validation of the multiplex-based CDR3 amplicon strategy against 5'RACE-based CDR3 amplicon generation methods had been performed previously.

RNA was extracted with the RNeasy mini kit and reverse transcribed using Superscript III. CDR3 amplicons were generated by multiplex PCR with pooled V-gene forward primers and a constant-region reverse primer carrying Illumina adaptor overhangs. Amplicons were gel-purified, then indexed with Nextera index primers over approximately 8 extra PCR cycles and purified with AMPure XP beads. Libraries were sequenced on an Illumina MiSeq with paired-end 250 bp reads, dual indexing and around 20% PhiX spike-in. In the source study's methods: Reads were quality checked with FastQC, and TRG read pairs were merged with ea-utils fastq-join. Annotation of sequences was performed with IMGT/HighV-QUEST, only productive sequences with unambiguous V-gene assignment were retained, and clonotypes were defined by identical CDR3 sequence. Downstream analysis used VDJtools 1.1.1, tcR 2.2.3, Treemap and vegan Shannon diversity in R 3.4.4. TCRdb reprocessed the public data with the CATT caller; entries with the same nucleotide sequence were combined afterwards. The V and J calls come from TCRdb's annotation, not from the publication. For this sample the table gives roughly 76,000 delta-chain clones, of which approximately 34% were detected only once. The top ten hold about 0.26% of the sample.

General conclusions and limits of the study: In contrast to oligoclonal peripheral blood repertoires, thymic TRG and TRD repertoires appeared to be highly polyclonal with Gaussian CDR3 length distributions. Many TRG clonotypes were shared between donors (up to roughly 6.9x10^3), whereas TRD repertoires were essentially private (max about 120 shared). Despite high sort purity, about a fifth of thymic TRD sequences were Vdelta2 (and few Vdelta3), unlike peripheral blood Vdelta1+ controls. Because unexpected Vdelta2 sequences could lead to misinterpretation of bulk repertoire data, the authors recommended using highly purified populations and validating at the single-cell level. Donors did not cluster by age or sex, so the analyses were not stratified by age or sex.

This clone has just a few counts. The antigen it binds to is not known. Base-call qualities are not available, and no considerably larger clone is one nucleotide away. Thymic samples were depleted of alphabeta T cells, then CD3+ TCRVdelta1+ TCRVdelta2- thymocytes were FACS-sorted. A purity of roughly 97% to 99.6% was achieved for sorted Vdelta1+ thymocytes. The thymic specimens were obtained from under 10 paediatric patients, aged roughly 5 days to 17 months, who were having corrective cardiac surgery. After the thymic tissue was dispersed, mononuclear cells were isolated using a Histopaque-1077 density gradient. For staining, the antibodies used were anti-TCRVdelta1 clone TS8.2, anti-TCRVdelta2 clone B6, anti-CD3 clone HIT3a and anti-TCRalphabeta clone IP26. For CDR1 and CDR2, the germline V gene lists TSWWSYY and QGS. Trimming takes 2 bases from V and 1 base from J, and the germline ends sit 23 bases apart. The CDR3 runs 19 residues from the cysteine to the phenylalanine. Just the 57-base CDR3 DNA is kept, in frame starting at base 1.

This TCR derives from a boy less than two years old who had congenital heart surgery. The chain employs TRDV1 and TRDJ1; no D gene is confidently identified. The sample consisted of Vdelta1+ gamma-delta thymocytes from the thymus. In the paper's terms, the cell subset or site label means: FACS-sorted CD3+ TCRalphabeta- TCRVdelta1+ TCRVdelta2- thymocytes. The base sequence is TGTGCTCTTGGGGAAATGTATCCACCGGGCTTGGGCCCCACCGATAAACTCATCTTT. Its protein product is CALGEMYPPGLGPTDKLIF.